The next 18 T cell receptor beta chains were all read from a single sample in a study of blood T cells in healthy people across ages. Combining a sample-barcoded 5' primer with a J-beta primer mix, a second PCR ran for roughly 6 to 11 cycles. TCRdb redid the calling of the 5' RACE reads with MiXCR, one entry per CDR3 protein. The sample gives about 1,800,000 distinct CDR3 sequences, 28% of which show up once; about 8% is in the top ten. Sequenced: blood. Receptors originate from a woman aged 25 to 39 in good health.

The table lists this clonotype with many counts. The chain recombines TRBV14 with TRBJ2-5; D is possibly TRBD1 (6 bases). CDR1 SGHDN and CDR2 FVKESK come from the germline V gene. This CDR3 spans 14 amino acids. V lost 2 bases and J 2 bases, leaving 9 bases between the germline ends. The chain's CDR3 is CASSQLRGQETQYF. The CDR3 nucleotides are TGTGCCAGCAGCCAACTGAGGGGGCAAGAGACCCAGTACTTC.

The V gene is TRBV7-2, the J gene TRBJ1-1, with D unresolved. Trimming cost V 5 bases and J 8 bases, with 9 bases left between them. The CDR3 spans 11 residues. Looked up from germline, CDR1 is SGHTA and CDR2 is FQGNSA. The CDR3 bases are TGTGCCAGCAGCCGTTTTCGGGAAGCTTTCTTT. This codes for CASSRFREAFF.

This clonotype came up a few times. V and J are TRBV20-1 and TRBJ2-3, with 11 bases lining up with TRBD2. Germline CDR1 reads DFQATT; CDR2 reads SNEGSKA (reference sequence). The CDR3 sequence is 14 residues long. The V and J ends lost 6 bases and 7 bases, in that order; junction bases with no gene match: 9. The CDR3 loop reads CSAPTSGGFNTQYF. The DNA for the CDR3 is TGCAGTGCCCCAACTAGCGGGGGATTTAATACGCAGTATTTT.

The chain is built from TRBV19 and TRBJ2-1; D unresolved. The CDR3 contains 13 residues. Per the germline V gene, CDR1 is LNHDA and CDR2 is SQIVND (reference sequence). The ends were cut back, 6 bases at V and 9 bases at J, with 15 bases in the middle. The CDR3 spells CASRILGRVEQFF. DNA for the CDR3: TGTGCCAGTAGGATTTTGGGAAGGGTTGAGCAGTTCTTC.

This clonotype turned up a few times. The genes are TRBV20-1 and TRBJ2-6; 11 bases map to TRBD2. Germline V CDR1 and CDR2: DFQATT, SNEGSKA (reference sequence). This CDR3 comprises 16 residues. V was pared by 2 bases and J by 1 base, with 1 base of the junction left unmatched. The CDR3 coding sequence is TGCAGTGCTAGAAGACTAGCGGGATCTGGGGCCAACGTCCTGACTTTC. Translation: CSARRLAGSGANVLTF.

This clonotype was recorded at least ten times. This chain connects TRBV29-1 to TRBJ1-2; no clear D gene. CDR1 SQVTM and CDR2 ANQGSEA come from the germline V gene. The CDR3 length is 12 residues. V lost 7 bases and J 2 bases, leaving 11 bases between the germline ends. The CDR3 region is CSALEANYGYTF. For the CDR3, the DNA is TGCAGCGCCTTGGAAGCCAACTATGGCTACACCTTC.

Of note for this clonotype: Since a much larger clone is just one base distant, this may be a read error. V gene TRBV10-2 combines with J gene TRBJ2-7; the match to TRBD2 covers 9 bases. This CDR3 is 14 amino acids long. Per germline, CDR1 WSHSY and CDR2 SAAADI. CDR3 in amino acids: CASSEETSGYERYF. DNA of the CDR3: TGCGCCAGCAGTGAGGAGACTAGCGGCTACGAGCGGTACTTC.

V and J are TRBV10-2 and TRBJ2-1; the D is unclear. V was pared by 6 bases and J by 6 bases, with 15 bases between. The CDR3 loop spans 14 amino acids. Per the germline V gene, CDR1 is WSHSY and CDR2 is SAAADI. Here the CDR3 reads CASRLPGAGNEQFF. The CDR3 bases are TGCGCCAGCAGATTGCCGGGCGCAGGCAATGAGCAGTTCTTC.

A note on this clonotype: A much bigger clone sits one base away, suggesting this may be a read error. This sequence joins TRBV29-1 and TRBJ1-1; D gene uncertain. CDR1 and CDR2 from the germline V gene are SQVTM and ANQGSEA. This CDR3 is 11 amino acids long. V shed 5 bases and J shed 1 base, with 5 bases lying between them. As DNA, the CDR3 is TGCAGCGTTTCCAAGAACACTGAAGCTTTCTTT. The encoded protein is CSVSKNTEAFF. The entire variable domain, with the rest obtained from reference TRBV29-1 and TRBJ1-1, is as follows: SAVISQKPSRDICQRGTSLTIQCQVDSQVTMMFWYRQQPGQSLTLIATANQGSEATYESGFVIDKFPISRPNLTFSTLTVSNMSPEDSSIYLCSVSKNTEAFFGQGTRLTVV.

This clonotype was observed a handful of times. The chain has TRBV12-3 or TRBV12-4 and TRBJ2-1, with D uncertain. The CDR3 extends over 14 amino acids. V was pared by 5 bases and J by 0 bases, with 8 bases between. The CDR3 sequence: CASSRQFSYNEQFF. The CDR3 DNA is TGTGCCAGCAGTCGTCAATTCTCCTACAATGAGCAGTTCTTC.

This clonotype appeared many times. V gene TRBV28 combines with J gene TRBJ1-2; possibly TRBD1 for D (5 bases). The CDR3 contains 12 residues. Germline CDR1 is MDHEN and CDR2 is SYDVKM. V was trimmed by 5 bases and J by 4 bases, leaving 8 bases between them. The chain's CDR3 is CASSGQAYGYTF. The CDR3 DNA is TGTGCCAGCAGTGGACAAGCCTATGGCTACACCTTC.

This clonotype was counted between two and nine times. The genes are TRBV6-6 and TRBJ2-5; 10 bases map to TRBD1. Trimming at V came to 2 bases and at J to 2 bases, leaving 2 bases not matched to a gene. Germline V gene lookup returns CDR1 MNHNY and CDR2 SVGAGI (reference sequence). CDR3 length equals 15 residues. The CDR3 spells CASSYPGQGQETQYF. CDR3 in DNA: TGTGCCAGCAGTTACCCGGGACAGGGGCAAGAGACCCAGTACTTC.

A few counts support this clonotype. A read error may explain this, as a much larger clone is one base away. The chain is built from TRBV12-3 or TRBV12-4 and TRBJ2-7; D may be TRBD2 (6 bases). The CDR3 has 13 amino acids. V was pared by 3 bases and J by 6 bases, with 12 bases between. Here the CDR3 reads CASSLGRRGEQYF. CDR3 DNA: TGTGCCAGCAGTTTGGGTAGGCGGGGCGAGCAGTACTTC.

This clonotype was seen only once. A read error may produce the germline difference seen at one junction end. J is TRBJ2-7 and V is TRBV7-2; D is unclear. The CDR3 spans 14 residues. Germline V CDR1 and CDR2: SGHTA, FQGNSA. CDR3 DNA sequence: TGTGCCAGCAGCTTAATAGGGCAATCCTACGACCAGTACTTC. This codes for CASSLIGQSYDQYF.

This chain uses TRBV20-1 with TRBJ1-5, with D unclear. CDR1 DFQATT and CDR2 SNEGSKA come from the germline V gene (reference sequence). The CDR3 totals 14 residues. The germline V and J ends were trimmed by 4 bases and 0 bases, with 10 bases remaining between them. The CDR3: CSAILGYSNQPQHF. Written as DNA, the CDR3 is TGCAGTGCTATCCTCGGGTATAGCAATCAGCCCCAGCATTTT.

DNA of the CDR3: TGTGCCAGCACCAATCGGGAAAAGTATGGCTACACCTTC. This encodes CASTNREKYGYTF. The V and J genes are TRBV5-6 and TRBJ1-2; no reliable D call. V was pared by 6 bases and J by 5 bases, with 14 bases between. Germline V gene data show CDR1 as SGHDT and CDR2 as YYEEEE. This CDR3 contains 13 residues.

This clonotype came up once. V gene TRBV28 combines with J gene TRBJ1-2; a possible D gene is TRBD1 (6 bases). V lost 6 bases and J 4 bases, leaving 21 bases between the germline ends. The germline V gene encodes CDR1 MDHEN and CDR2 SYDVKM. CDR3 length equals 16 residues. The CDR3 here is CASRARGGGLVYGYTF. The CDR3 region has the DNA TGTGCCAGCAGGGCCCGAGGGGGGGGGCTCGTCTATGGCTACACCTTC.

This clonotype was counted ten times or more. The chain links TRBV7-8 to TRBJ2-7; the D gene could be TRBD1 or TRBD2 (5 bases each). The CDR3 totals 12 residues. Trimming cost V 11 bases and J 4 bases, with 15 bases left between them. Germline lookup yields CDR1 SGHVS and CDR2 FQNEAQ. CDR3 sequence: CASQGRRYEQYF. The CDR3 DNA reads as TGTGCCTCCCAGGGACGGAGGTACGAGCAGTACTTC.